This passage covers 5 T cell receptor beta chains from one sample sequenced in a study of spatial heterogeneity in lung cancer. TCRdb recomputed calls from the 5' RACE reads with MiXCR, one row per CDR3 protein. The sample includes more than 15,000 distinct CDR3 sequences, 9% to 10% of them seen just once. The time point is: blood at routine non-recurrence follow-up after resection. The source was PBMCs, collected at follow-up. The origin of the receptors is a female donor with early-stage non-small cell lung cancer.

This clonotype was counted at least ten times. The rearrangement links TRBV7-2 to TRBJ2-2; D not certain. The CDR3 runs to 13 residues. V was clipped by 8 bases and J by 0 bases, with 7 bases between them. Germline V lookup: CDR1 SGHTA, CDR2 FQGNSA. The DNA for the CDR3 is TGTGCCAGCGGCGGAGCGAACACCGGGGAGCTGTTTTTT. It yields the protein CASGGANTGELFF.

This clonotype was recorded many times. V and J are TRBV7-2 and TRBJ2-5; D is uncertain. Germline CDR1 and CDR2: SGHTA and FQGNSA. The CDR3 sequence is 12 residues long. Between the trimmed V and J ends, which lost 5 bases and 5 bases, there was a span of 9 bases. The CDR3 sequence is CASSQYVETQYF. Written as DNA, the CDR3 is TGTGCCAGCAGCCAATATGTTGAGACCCAGTACTTC.

With regard to this clonotype: It may be a read error: a sequence one base away is much more abundant. This chain joins TRBV19 and TRBJ1-2; D is uncertain. CDR3 length: 14 amino acids. Germline-derived CDR1 and CDR2 are LNHDA and SQIVND (reference sequence). The CDR3 is CASSIPAGNYSYTF. The CDR3 nucleotides are TGTGCCAGTAGTATCCCGGCCGGGAACTATAGCTACACCTTC.

This clonotype has a count of ten or more. The germline gene is not matched at one end of the junction; a read error may be the cause. J is TRBJ2-1 and V is TRBV29-1; D possibly corresponds to TRBD2 (5 bases). The CDR3 consists of 13 residues. The V gene's germline CDR1 is SQVTM and CDR2 ANQGSEA. The CDR3 is CSARTGVGNGQFF. CDR3 DNA sequence: TGCAGCGCCCGGACTGGGGTGGGGAATGGGCAGTTCTTC.

The gene calls are TRBV9 and TRBJ2-2, with 13 bases fitting TRBD2. The CDR3 sequence is 16 residues long. Trimming at V came to 6 bases and at J to 4 bases, leaving 6 bases not matched to a gene. CDR1 is SGDLS, CDR2 YYNGEE, per germline. The CDR3 DNA reads as TGTGCCAGCACCCCTGGACTAGCGGGAGTCACCGGGGAGCTGTTTTTT. Protein: CASTPGLAGVTGELFF.